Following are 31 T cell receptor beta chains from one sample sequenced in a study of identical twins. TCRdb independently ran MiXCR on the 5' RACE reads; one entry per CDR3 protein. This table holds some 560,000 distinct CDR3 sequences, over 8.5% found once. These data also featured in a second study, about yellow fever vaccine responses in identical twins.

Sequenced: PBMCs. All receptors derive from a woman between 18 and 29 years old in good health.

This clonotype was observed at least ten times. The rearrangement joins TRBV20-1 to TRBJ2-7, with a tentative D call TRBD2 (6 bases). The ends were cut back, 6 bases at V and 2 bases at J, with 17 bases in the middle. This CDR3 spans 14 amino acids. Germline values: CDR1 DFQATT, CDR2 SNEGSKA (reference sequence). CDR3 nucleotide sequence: TGCAGTGCCTCAGAGCTGGGAGGAACCTACGAGCAGTACTTC. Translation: CSASELGGTYEQYF.

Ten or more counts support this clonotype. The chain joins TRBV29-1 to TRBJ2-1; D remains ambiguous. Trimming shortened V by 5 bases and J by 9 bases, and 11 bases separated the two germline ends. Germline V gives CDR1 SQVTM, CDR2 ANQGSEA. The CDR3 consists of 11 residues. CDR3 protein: CSVYAYAEQFF. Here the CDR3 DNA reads TGCAGCGTTTACGCCTACGCTGAGCAGTTCTTC.

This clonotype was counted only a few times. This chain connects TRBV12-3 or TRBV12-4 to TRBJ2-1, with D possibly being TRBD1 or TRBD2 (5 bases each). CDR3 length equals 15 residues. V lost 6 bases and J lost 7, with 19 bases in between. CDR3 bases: TGTGCCAGCAGCGCGCTGGGACCTCCGAAGAATGAGCAGTTCTTC. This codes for CASSALGPPKNEQFF.

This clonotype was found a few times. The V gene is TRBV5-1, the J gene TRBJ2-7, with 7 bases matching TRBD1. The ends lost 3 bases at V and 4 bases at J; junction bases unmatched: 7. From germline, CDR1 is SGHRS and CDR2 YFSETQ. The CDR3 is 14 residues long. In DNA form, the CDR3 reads TGCGCCAGCAGCTCGGTACAGGGGCAATACGAGCAGTACTTC. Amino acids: CASSSVQGQYEQYF. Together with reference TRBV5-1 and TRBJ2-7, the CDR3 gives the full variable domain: KAGVTQTPRYLIKTRGQQVTLSCSPISGHRSVSWYQQTPGQGLQFLFEYFSETQRNKGNFPGRFSGRQFSNSRSEMNVSTLELGDSALYLCASSSVQGQYEQYFGPGTRLTVT.

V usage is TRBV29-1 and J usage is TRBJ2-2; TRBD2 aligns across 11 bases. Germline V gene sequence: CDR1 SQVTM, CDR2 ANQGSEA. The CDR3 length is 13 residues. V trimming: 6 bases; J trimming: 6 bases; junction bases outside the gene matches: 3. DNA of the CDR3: TGCAGCGTCAGACTAGCGGGACCCGGGGAGCTGTTTTTT. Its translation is CSVRLAGPGELFF.

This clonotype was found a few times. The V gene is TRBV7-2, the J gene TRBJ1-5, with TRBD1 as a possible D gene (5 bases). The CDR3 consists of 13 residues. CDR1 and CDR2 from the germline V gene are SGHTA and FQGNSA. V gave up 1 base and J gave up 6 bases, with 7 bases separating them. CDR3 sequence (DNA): TGTGCCAGCAGCTTAGAGAGGGGTCAGCCCCAGCATTTT. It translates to CASSLERGQPQHF.

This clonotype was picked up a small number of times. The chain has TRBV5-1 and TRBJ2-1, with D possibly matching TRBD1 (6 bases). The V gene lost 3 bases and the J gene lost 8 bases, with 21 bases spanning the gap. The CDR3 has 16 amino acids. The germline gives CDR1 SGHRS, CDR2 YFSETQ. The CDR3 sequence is CASSYGQLLGGDEQFF. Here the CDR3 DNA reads TGCGCCAGCAGCTACGGACAGCTTCTTGGGGGCGATGAGCAGTTCTTC.

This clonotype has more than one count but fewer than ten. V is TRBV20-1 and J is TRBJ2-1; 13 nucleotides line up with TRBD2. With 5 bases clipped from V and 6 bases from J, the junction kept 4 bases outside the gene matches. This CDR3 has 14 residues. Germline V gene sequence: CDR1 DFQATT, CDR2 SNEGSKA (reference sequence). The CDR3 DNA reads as TGCAGTGCTCAAGGACTAGCGGGAGCCAATGAGCAGTTCTTC. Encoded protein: CSAQGLAGANEQFF.

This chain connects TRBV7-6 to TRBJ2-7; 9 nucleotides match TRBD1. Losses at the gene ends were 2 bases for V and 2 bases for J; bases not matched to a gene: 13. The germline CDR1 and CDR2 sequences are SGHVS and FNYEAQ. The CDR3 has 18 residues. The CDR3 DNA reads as TGTGCCAGCAGCTTATCTCCCCCCCCGGGACAGGGCCCCTACGAGCAGTACTTC. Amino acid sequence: CASSLSPPPGQGPYEQYF.

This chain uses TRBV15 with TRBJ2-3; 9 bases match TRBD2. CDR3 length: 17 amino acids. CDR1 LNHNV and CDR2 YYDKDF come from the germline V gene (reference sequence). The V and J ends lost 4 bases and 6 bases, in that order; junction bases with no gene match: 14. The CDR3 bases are TGTGCCACCAGCAAGGAGTTTAGCGGGAGTGAGCTGGATACGCAGTATTTT. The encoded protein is CATSKEFSGSELDTQYF. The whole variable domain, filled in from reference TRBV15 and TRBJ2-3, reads DAMVIQNPRYQVTQFGKPVTLSCSQTLNHNVMYWYQQKSSQAPKLLFHYYDKDFNNEADTPDNFQSRRPNTSFCFLDIRSPGLGDTAMYLCATSKEFSGSELDTQYFGPGTRLTVL.

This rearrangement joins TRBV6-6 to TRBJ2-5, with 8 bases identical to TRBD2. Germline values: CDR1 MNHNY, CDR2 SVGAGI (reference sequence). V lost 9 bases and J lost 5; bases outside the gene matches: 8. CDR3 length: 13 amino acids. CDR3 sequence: CASFPGLGETQYF. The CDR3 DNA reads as TGTGCCAGTTTTCCGGGACTAGGGGAGACCCAGTACTTC.

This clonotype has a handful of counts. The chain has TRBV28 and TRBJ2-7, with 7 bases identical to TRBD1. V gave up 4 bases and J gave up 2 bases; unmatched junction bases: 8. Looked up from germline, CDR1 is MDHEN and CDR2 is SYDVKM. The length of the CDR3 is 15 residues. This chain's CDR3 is CASSSERGRAYEQYF. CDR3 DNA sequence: TGTGCCAGCAGTTCGGAAAGGGGGCGCGCCTACGAGCAGTACTTC.

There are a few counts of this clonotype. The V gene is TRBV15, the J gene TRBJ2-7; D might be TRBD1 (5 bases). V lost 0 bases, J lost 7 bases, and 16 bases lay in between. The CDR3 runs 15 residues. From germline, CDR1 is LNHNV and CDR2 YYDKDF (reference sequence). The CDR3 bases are TGTGCCACCAGCAGAGACAAGGCAGGGCGTGAGGAGCAGTACTTC. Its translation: CATSRDKAGREEQYF.

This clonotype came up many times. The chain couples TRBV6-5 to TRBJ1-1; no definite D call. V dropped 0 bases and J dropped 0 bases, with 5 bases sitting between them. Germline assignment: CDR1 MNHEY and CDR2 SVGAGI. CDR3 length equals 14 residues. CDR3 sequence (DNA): TGTGCCAGCAGTTACTCGGCTATGAACACTGAAGCTTTCTTT. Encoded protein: CASSYSAMNTEAFF.

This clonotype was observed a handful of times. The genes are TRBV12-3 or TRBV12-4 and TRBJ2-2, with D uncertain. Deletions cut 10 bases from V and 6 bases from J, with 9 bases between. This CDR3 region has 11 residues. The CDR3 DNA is TGTGCCACCCTCTCGGCCGGGGAGCTGTTTTTT. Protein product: CATLSAGELFF.

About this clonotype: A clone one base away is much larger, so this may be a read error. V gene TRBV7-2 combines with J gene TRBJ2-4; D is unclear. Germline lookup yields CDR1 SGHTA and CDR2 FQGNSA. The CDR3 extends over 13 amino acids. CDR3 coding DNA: TGTGCCGGCAGCTTAGCCAGCTTCGACATTCAGTACTTC. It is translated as CAGSLASFDIQYF.

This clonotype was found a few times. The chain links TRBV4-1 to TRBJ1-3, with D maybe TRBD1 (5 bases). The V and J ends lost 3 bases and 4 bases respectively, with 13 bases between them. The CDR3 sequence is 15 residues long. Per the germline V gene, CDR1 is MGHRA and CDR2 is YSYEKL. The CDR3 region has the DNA TGCGCCAGCAGCCAGTCGTGGCCAGGGGGAAACACCATATATTTT. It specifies CASSQSWPGGNTIYF.

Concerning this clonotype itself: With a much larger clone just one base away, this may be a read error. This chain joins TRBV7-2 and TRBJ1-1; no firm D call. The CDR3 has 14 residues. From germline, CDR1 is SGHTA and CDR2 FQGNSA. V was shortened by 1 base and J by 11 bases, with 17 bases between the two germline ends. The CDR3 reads CASSLGWEVFDAFF. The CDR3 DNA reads TGTGCCAGCAGCTTAGGCTGGGAAGTGTTTGATGCTTTCTTT.

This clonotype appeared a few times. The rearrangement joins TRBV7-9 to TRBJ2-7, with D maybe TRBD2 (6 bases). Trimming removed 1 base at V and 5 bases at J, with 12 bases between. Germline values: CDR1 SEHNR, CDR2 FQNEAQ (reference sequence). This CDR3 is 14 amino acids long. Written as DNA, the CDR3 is TGTGCCAGCAGCTTAGTTCGGGAGTTGGACGAGCAGTACTTC. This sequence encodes CASSLVRELDEQYF. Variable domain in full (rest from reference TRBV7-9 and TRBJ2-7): DTGVSQNPRHKITKRGQNVTFRCDPISEHNRLYWYRQTLGQGPEFLTYFQNEAQLEKSRLLSDRFSAERPKGSFSTLEIQRTEQGDSAMYLCASSLVRELDEQYFGPGTRLTVT.

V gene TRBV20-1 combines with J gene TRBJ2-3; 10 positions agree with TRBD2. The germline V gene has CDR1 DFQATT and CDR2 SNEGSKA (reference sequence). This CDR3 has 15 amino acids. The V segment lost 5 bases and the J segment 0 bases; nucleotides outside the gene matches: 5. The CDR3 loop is CSAPRTSGSTDTQYF. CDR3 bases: TGCAGTGCTCCCCGGACTAGCGGAAGCACAGATACGCAGTATTTT.

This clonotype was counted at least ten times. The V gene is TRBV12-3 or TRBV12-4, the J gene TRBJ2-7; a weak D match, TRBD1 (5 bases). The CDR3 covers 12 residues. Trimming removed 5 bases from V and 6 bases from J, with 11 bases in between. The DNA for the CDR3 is TGTGCCAGCAGTACCCAGGGCCGCGAGCAGTACTTC. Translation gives CASSTQGREQYF.

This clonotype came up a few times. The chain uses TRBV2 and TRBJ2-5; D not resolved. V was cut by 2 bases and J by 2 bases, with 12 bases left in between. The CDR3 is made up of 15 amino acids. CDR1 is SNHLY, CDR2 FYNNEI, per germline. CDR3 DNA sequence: TGTGCCAGCAGTGAACCTACTGGATCTCAAGAGACCCAGTACTTC. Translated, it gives CASSEPTGSQETQYF.

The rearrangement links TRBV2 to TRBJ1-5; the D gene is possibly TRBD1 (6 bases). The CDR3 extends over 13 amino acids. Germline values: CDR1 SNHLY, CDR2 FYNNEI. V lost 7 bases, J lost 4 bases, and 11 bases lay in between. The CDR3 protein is CASTRDKNQPQHF. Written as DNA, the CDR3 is TGTGCCAGCACGAGGGACAAGAATCAGCCCCAGCATTTT.

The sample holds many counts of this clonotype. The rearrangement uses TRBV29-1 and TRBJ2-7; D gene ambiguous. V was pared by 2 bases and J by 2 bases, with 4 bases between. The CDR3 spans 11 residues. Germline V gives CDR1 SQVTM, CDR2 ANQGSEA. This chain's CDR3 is CSVERAYEQYF. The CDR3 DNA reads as TGCAGCGTTGAACGGGCCTACGAGCAGTACTTC.

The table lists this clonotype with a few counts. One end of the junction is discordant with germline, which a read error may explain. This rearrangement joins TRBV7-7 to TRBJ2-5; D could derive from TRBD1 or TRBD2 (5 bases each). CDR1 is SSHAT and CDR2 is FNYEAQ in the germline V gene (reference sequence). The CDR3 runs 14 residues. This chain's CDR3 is CASSFRDDQETQYF. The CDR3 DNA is TGTGCTAGCAGCTTCCGGGACGACCAAGAGACCCAGTACTTC.

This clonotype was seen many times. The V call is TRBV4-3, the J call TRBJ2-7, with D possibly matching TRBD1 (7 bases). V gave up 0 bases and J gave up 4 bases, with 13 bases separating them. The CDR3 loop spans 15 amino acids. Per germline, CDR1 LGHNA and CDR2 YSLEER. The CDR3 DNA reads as TGCGCCAGCAGCCAAGATTCGGAGGGGGCGTACGAGCAGTACTTC. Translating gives CASSQDSEGAYEQYF.

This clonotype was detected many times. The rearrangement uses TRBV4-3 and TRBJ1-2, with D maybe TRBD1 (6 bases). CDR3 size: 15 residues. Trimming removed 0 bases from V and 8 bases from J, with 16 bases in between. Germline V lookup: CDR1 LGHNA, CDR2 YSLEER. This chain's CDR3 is CASSQDPGALGGYTF. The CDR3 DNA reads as TGCGCCAGCAGCCAAGATCCAGGGGCTCTGGGGGGCTACACCTTC.

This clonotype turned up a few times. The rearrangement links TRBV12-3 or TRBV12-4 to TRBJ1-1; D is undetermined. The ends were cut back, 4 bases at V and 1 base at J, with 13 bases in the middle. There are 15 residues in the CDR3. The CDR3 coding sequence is TGTGCCAGCAGTTCCGAGGGCGGGAAGAACACTGAAGCTTTCTTT. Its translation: CASSSEGGKNTEAFF.

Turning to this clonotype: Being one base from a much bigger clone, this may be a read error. The CDR3: CASGLGARADTQYF. CDR3 sequence (DNA): TGTGCCAGCGGCTTAGGGGCCAGGGCTGATACGCAGTATTTT. This rearrangement joins TRBV7-8 to TRBJ2-3; tentatively, D is TRBD1 (5 bases). The germline CDR1 and CDR2 sequences are SGHVS and FQNEAQ. This CDR3 has 14 amino acids.

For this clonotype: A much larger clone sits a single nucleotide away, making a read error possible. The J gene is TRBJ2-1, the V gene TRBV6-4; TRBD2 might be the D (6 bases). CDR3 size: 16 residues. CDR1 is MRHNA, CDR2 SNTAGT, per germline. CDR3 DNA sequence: TGTGCCGGCAGCCGAGGAAGCGGGCGGATTTACAATGAGCAGTTCTTC. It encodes CAGSRGSGRIYNEQFF.

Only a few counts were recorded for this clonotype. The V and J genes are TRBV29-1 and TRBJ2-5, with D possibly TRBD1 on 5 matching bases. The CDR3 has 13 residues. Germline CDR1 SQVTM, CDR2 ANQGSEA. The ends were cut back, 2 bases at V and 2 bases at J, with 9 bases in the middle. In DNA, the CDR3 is TGCAGCGTTGAAACAAGGGGACAAGAGACCCAGTACTTC. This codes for CSVETRGQETQYF.